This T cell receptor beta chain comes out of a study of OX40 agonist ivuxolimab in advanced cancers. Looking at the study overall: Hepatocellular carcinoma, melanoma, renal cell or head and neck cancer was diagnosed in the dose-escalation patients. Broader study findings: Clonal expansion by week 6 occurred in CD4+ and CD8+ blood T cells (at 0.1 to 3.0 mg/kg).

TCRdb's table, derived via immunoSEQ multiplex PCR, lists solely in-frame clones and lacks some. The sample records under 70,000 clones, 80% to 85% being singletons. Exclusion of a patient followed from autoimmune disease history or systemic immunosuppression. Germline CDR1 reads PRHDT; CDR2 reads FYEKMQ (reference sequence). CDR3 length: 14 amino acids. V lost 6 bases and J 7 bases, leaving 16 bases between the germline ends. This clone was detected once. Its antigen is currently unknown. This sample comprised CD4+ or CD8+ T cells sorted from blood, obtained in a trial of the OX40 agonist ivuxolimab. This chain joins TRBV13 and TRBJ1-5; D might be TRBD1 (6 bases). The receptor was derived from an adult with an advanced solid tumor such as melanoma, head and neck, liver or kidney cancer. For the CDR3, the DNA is TGTGCCAGCAGTGAGGTACAGGGTCCCCAGCCCCAGCATTTT. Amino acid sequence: CASSEVQGPQPQHF.